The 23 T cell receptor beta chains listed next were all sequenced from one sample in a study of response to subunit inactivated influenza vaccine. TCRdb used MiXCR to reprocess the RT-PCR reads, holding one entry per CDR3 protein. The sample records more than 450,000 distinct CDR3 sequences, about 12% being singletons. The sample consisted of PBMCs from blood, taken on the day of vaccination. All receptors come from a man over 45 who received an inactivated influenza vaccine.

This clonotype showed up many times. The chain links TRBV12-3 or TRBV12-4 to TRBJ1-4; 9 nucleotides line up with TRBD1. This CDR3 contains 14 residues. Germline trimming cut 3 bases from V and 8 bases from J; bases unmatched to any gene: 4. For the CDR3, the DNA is TGTGCCAGCAGTTTTAGGGACAGGGACGAAAAACTGTTTTTT. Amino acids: CASSFRDRDEKLFF.

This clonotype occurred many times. CDR3 nucleotides: TGCGCCAGCAGCTCCTCGACTAGCGGGACATATGAGCAGTTCTTC. It translates to CASSSSTSGTYEQFF. The chain uses TRBV5-1 and TRBJ2-1, with TRBD2 identical over 11 bases. J lost 8 bases, V lost 3 bases, and 7 bases had no gene match. The CDR3 totals 15 residues. Germline V gene sequence: CDR1 SGHRS, CDR2 YFSETQ.

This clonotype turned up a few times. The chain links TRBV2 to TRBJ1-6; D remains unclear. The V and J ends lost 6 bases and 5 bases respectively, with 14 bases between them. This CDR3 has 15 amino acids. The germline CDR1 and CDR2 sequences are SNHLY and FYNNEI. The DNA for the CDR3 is TGTGCCAGCAGAGGCTTGAGGGAACATAATTCACCCCTCCACTTT. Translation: CASRGLREHNSPLHF.

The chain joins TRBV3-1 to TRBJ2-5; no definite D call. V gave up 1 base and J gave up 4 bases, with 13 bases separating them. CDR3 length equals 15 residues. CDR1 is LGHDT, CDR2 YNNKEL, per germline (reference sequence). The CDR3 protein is CASSQVRPRRETQYF. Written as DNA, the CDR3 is TGTGCCAGCAGCCAAGTTCGCCCGAGAAGAGAGACCCAGTACTTC.

CDR3 residues: CSARVAAGGYSYEQYF. The CDR3 region has the DNA TGCAGTGCTAGAGTGGCCGCAGGGGGGTACTCCTACGAGCAGTACTTC. The V gene is TRBV20-1, the J gene TRBJ2-7, with D tentatively TRBD1 (7 bases). In germline, CDR1 is DFQATT, CDR2 SNEGSKA (reference sequence). The length of the CDR3 is 16 residues. V was clipped by 1 base and J by 0 bases, with 16 bases between them.

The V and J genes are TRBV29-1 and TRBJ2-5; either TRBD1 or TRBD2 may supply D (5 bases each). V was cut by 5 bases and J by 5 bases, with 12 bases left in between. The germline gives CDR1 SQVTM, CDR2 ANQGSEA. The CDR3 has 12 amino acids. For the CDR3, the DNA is TGCAGCGTTTTGAGGGGCGCGGAGACCCAGTACTTC. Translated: CSVLRGAETQYF. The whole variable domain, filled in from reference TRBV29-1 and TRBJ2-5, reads SAVISQKPSRDICQRGTSLTIQCQVDSQVTMMFWYRQQPGQSLTLIATANQGSEATYESGFVIDKFPISRPNLTFSTLTVSNMSPEDSSIYLCSVLRGAETQYFGPGTRLLVL.

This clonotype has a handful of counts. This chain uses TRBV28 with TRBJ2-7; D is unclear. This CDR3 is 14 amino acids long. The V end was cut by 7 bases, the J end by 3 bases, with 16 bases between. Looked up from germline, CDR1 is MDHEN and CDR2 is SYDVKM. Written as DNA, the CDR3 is TGTGCCAGCAAACCCCCGGATTGGGGCTACGAGCAGTACTTC. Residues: CASKPPDWGYEQYF.

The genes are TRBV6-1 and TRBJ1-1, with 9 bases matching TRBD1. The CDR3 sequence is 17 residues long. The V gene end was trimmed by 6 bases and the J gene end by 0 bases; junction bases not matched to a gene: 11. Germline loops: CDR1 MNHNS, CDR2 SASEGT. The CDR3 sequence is CASSPYGQGLMNTEAFF. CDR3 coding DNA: TGTGCCAGCAGCCCATACGGACAGGGGTTAATGAACACTGAAGCTTTCTTT.

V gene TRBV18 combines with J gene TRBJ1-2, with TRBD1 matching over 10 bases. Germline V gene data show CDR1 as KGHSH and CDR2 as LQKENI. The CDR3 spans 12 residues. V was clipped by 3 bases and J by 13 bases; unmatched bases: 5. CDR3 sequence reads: CASSPDRGDPTF. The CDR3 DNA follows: TGTGCCAGCTCACCGGACAGGGGGGATCCCACCTTC.

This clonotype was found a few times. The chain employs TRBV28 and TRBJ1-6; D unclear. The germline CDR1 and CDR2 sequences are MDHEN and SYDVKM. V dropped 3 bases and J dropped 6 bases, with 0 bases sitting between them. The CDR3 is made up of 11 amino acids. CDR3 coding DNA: TGTGCCAGCAGTTTTAATTCACCCCTCCACTTT. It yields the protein CASSFNSPLHF.

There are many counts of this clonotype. The CDR3 region has the DNA TGTGCCAGCAGCGTGAAACGGGGTGGCGAGACCCAGTACTTC. This gives the protein CASSVKRGGETQYF. This sequence joins TRBV7-2 and TRBJ2-5; a weak D match, TRBD2 (5 bases). Trimming left V 5 bases short and J 5 bases short, with 15 bases between. Germline loops: CDR1 SGHTA, CDR2 FQGNSA. The CDR3 contains 14 residues. The full variable domain, with the rest looked up from reference TRBV7-2 and TRBJ2-5, is GAGVSQSPSNKVTEKGKDVELRCDPISGHTALYWYRQSLGQGLEFLIYFQGNSAPDKSGLPSDRFSAERTGGSVSTLTIQRTQQEDSAVYLCASSVKRGGETQYFGPGTRLLVL.

CDR3 bases: TGCAGTGTGCCAGGGGGCCATGGCTACACCTTC. This translates into CSVPGGHGYTF. V usage is TRBV20-1 and J usage is TRBJ1-2; 8 nucleotides align to TRBD1. V lost 7 bases and J lost 6; bases outside the gene matches: 4. Per germline, CDR1 DFQATT and CDR2 SNEGSKA (reference sequence). This CDR3 has 11 amino acids.

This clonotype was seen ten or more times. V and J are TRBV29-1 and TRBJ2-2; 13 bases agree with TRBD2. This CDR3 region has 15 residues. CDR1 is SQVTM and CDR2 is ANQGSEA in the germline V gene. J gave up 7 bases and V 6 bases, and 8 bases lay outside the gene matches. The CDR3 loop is CSVGGLAGRIGELFF. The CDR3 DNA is TGCAGCGTCGGGGGACTAGCGGGGAGGATCGGGGAGCTGTTTTTT.

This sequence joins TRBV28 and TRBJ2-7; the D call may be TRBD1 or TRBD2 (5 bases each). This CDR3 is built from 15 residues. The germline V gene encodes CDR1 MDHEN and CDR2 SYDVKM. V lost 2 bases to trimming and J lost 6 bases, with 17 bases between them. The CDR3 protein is CASSLGGTSGLEQYF. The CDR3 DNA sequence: TGTGCCAGCAGTTTAGGTGGGACCTCAGGGCTCGAGCAGTACTTC.

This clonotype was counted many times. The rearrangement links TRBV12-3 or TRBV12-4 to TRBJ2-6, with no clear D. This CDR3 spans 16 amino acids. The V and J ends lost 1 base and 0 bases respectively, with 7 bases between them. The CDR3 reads CASSLGAHSGANVLTF. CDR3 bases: TGTGCCAGCAGTTTAGGCGCGCACTCTGGGGCCAACGTCCTGACTTTC.

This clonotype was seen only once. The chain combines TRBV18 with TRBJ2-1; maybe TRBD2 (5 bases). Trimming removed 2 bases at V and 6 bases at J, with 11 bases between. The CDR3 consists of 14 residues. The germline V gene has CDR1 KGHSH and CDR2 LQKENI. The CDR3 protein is CASSPALAPNEQFF. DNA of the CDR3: TGTGCCAGCTCACCAGCCCTAGCCCCCAATGAGCAGTTCTTC.

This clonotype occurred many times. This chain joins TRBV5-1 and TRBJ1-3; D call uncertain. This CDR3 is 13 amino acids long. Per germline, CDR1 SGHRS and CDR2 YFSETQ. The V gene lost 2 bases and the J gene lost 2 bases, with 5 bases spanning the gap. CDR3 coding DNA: TGCGCCAGCAGCTTAAGTACTGGAAACACCATATATTTT. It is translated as CASSLSTGNTIYF.

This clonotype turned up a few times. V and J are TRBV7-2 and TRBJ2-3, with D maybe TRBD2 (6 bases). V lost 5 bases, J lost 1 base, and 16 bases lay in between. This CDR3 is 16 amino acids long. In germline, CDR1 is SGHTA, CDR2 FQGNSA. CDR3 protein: CASSPSGPLGTDTQYF. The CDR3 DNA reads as TGTGCCAGCAGCCCCAGCGGGCCTTTGGGCACAGATACGCAGTATTTT.

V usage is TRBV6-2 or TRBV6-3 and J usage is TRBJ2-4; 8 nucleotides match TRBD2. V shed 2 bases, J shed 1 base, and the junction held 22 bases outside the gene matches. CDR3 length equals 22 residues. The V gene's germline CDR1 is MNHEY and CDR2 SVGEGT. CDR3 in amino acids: CASSYRLAPLGNKGDAKNIQYF. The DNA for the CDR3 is TGTGCCAGCAGTTACCGACTAGCGCCCCTCGGTAATAAAGGCGATGCCAAAAACATTCAGTACTTC.

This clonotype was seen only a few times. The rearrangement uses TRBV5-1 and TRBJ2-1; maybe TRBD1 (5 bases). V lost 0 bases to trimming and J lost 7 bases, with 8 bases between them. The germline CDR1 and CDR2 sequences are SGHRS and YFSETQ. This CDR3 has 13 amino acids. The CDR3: CASSLGQMNEQFF. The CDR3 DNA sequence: TGCGCCAGCAGCTTGGGACAGATGAATGAGCAGTTCTTC.

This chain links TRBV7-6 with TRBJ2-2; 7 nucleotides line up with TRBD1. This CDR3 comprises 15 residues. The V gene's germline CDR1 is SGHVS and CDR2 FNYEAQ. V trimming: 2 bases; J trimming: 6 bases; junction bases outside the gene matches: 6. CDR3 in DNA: TGTGCCAGCAGCTTAAAGGGGGCGATGTCCGGGGAGCTGTTTTTT. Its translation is CASSLKGAMSGELFF.

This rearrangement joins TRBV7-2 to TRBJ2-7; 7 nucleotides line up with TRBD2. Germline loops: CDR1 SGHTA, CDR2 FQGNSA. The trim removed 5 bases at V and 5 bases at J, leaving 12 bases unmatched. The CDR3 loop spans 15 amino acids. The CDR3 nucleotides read TGTGCCAGCAGCCCGACGGGAGGTCGATTCCACGAGCAGTACTTC. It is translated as CASSPTGGRFHEQYF.

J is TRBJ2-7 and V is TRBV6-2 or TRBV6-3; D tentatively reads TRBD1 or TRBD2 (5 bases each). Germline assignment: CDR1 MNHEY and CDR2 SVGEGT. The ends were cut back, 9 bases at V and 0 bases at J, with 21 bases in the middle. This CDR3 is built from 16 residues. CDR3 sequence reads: CASSNLRGRSSYEQYF. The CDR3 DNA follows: TGTGCCAGTTCAAATCTTCGGGGCAGGAGCTCCTACGAGCAGTACTTC.